Listed below are T cell receptor beta chains from one sample, sequenced in a study of T cell repertoires in cytomegalovirus infection. TCRdb redid the calling of the reads with MiXCR, one entry per CDR3 protein. The table lists about 250,000 distinct CDR3 sequences, around 6.6% of them singletons, with roughly 6.5% in the top ten. The material sequenced was PBMCs. The receptors originated from a human donor in good health (CMV status not recorded). Some clones in this sample may be carry-over from other donors' samples. CDR3s include the opening cysteine and the closing phenylalanine or tryptophan. The order of the fields is J gene, V gene, D gene, clone size, CDR3 protein, CDR3 DNA. The D gene is left open where the match is weak. Clone size is shown for a subset of rows, as once, few, many or a class of expanded clone.

>TRBJ2-3|TRBV20-1|-|many
CSAEGPDSDTDTQYF
TGCAGTGCCGAGGGTCCGGACTCCGACACAGATACGCAGTATTTT
>TRBJ2-3|TRBV6-2/TRBV6-3|TRBD2|many
CASSQGLAGTEITQYF
TGTGCCAGCAGCCAAGGACTAGCGGGAACTGAAATTACGCAGTATTTT
>TRBJ1-2|TRBV20-1|-|many
CRATSVDPGGDYGYTF
TGCAGGGCCACCTCCGTGGACCCGGGGGGGGACTATGGCTACACCTTC
>TRBJ2-1|TRBV20-1|TRBD1|many
CSARFLRDSSYNEQFF
TGCAGTGCTAGATTTTTACGGGACAGTTCCTACAATGAGCAGTTCTTC
>TRBJ2-5|TRBV20-1|-|many
CSAPDKLKETQYF
TGCAGTGCTCCGGACAAGCTAAAAGAGACCCAGTACTTC
>TRBJ1-1|TRBV6-2/TRBV6-3|-|many
CASSYLSGRENTEAFF
TGTGCCAGCAGTTACCTCTCAGGGAGAGAGAACACTGAAGCTTTCTTT
>TRBJ2-3|TRBV2|TRBD2|many
CASRETSGGSTDTQYF
TGTGCCAGCAGGGAAACTAGCGGGGGGAGCACAGATACGCAGTATTTT
>TRBJ1-1|TRBV25-1|-|many
CASSESWGYDTEAFF
TGTGCCAGCAGTGAATCTTGGGGATACGACACTGAAGCTTTCTTT
>TRBJ1-2|TRBV7-2|-|many
CASSLSLEGGYTF
TGTGCCAGCAGCTTGTCCCTGGAGGGGGGCTACACCTTC
>TRBJ1-5|TRBV19|-|many
CASSIRPDGGGGNQPQHF
TGTGCCAGTAGTATAAGACCGGACGGTGGCGGGGGCAATCAGCCCCAGCATTTT
>TRBJ1-1|TRBV30|-|many
CAWSSPTPRRPPEAFF
TGTGCCTGGAGTAGCCCCACCCCGAGGAGGCCGCCCGAAGCTTTCTTT
>TRBJ1-5|TRBV10-3|TRBD1|many
CAISEGQSSNQPQHF
TGTGCCATCAGCGAGGGACAGTCGAGCAATCAGCCCCAGCATTTT
>TRBJ2-5|TRBV11-2|-|many
CASSLAGGRRRTQYF
TGTGCCAGCAGCTTAGCGGGGGGCCGTCGGAGGACCCAGTACTTC
>TRBJ1-5|TRBV28|-|many
CASRLRRTNQPQHF
TGTGCCAGCAGATTGAGACGGACCAATCAGCCCCAGCATTTT
>TRBJ1-1|TRBV6-6|-|-
CASSEGTLAEAFF
TGTGCCAGCAGTGAGGGCACCCTGGCTGAAGCTTTCTTT
>TRBJ1-4|TRBV14|-|many
CASSQIQAPNEKLFF
TGTGCCAGCAGCCAAATTCAGGCGCCTAATGAAAAACTGTTTTTT